Below are 27 T cell receptor beta chains sequenced from a single sample in a study of shared clonotypes between healthy human individuals. Assay used: immunoSEQ multiplex PCR; TCRdb lists only in-frame clones, some missing. The data hold more than 2,000,000 clones, with roughly 93% observed a single time. Sequencing input: naive CD4+ T cells from PBMCs. As for subset: CD45RA+ positively selected. The receptors were sampled from a man between 18 and 35 years old in good health. Some clones in this sample may be carry-over from other donors' samples.

This chain joins TRBV11-3 and TRBJ2-7; 10 nucleotides line up with TRBD1. The CDR3 has 14 amino acids. Germline V lookup: CDR1 SGHNT, CDR2 YENEEA. The V and J ends lost 5 bases and 4 bases, in that order; junction bases with no gene match: 5. The CDR3 loop reads CASSRDRGKYEQYF. The DNA of the CDR3 is TGTGCCAGCAGCCGGGACAGGGGAAAATACGAGCAGTACTTC.

The chain employs TRBV5-4 and TRBJ2-1, with TRBD2 identical over 10 bases. Germline CDR1 and CDR2: SGHNT and YYREEE (reference sequence). V lost 0 bases and J lost 4; bases outside the gene matches: 4. The length of the CDR3 is 16 residues. CDR3 coding DNA: TGTGCCAGCAGCTTGGTTATAGCGGGAGGTTACAATGAGCAGTTCTTC. Residues: CASSLVIAGGYNEQFF.

The CDR3 loop is CASSPPGGRGDTQYF. The CDR3 region has the DNA TGTGCCAGCAGCCCCCCGGGCGGGAGGGGAGATACGCAGTATTTT. The rearrangement joins TRBV5-6 to TRBJ2-3; 9 nucleotides align to TRBD2. Trimming took 4 bases from V and 5 from J; bases not matched to a gene: 8. CDR3 size: 15 residues. Germline V lookup: CDR1 SGHDT, CDR2 YYEEEE. The full variable domain, in which reference TRBV5-6 and TRBJ2-3 provide the parts outside the CDR3, is DAGVTQSPTHLIKTRGQQVTLRCSPKSGHDTVSWYQQALGQGPQFIFQYYEEEERQRGNFPDRFSGHQFPNYSSELNVNALLLGDSALYLCASSPPGGRGDTQYFGPGTRLTVL.

The chain combines TRBV7-8 with TRBJ1-2; D is undetermined. Germline assignment: CDR1 SGHVS and CDR2 FQNEAQ. Trimming took off 6 bases at V and 0 bases at J, with 14 bases between the two ends. This CDR3 has 15 amino acids. The CDR3 loop reads CASRPSLGTNYGYTF. CDR3 in DNA: TGTGCCAGCAGGCCAAGCCTGGGCACTAACTATGGCTACACCTTC.

The chain has TRBV28 and TRBJ1-5; D is perhaps TRBD1 (6 bases). In germline, CDR1 is MDHEN, CDR2 SYDVKM. Trimming removed 7 bases at V and 5 bases at J, with 18 bases between. This CDR3 is built from 15 residues. Written as DNA, the CDR3 is TGTGCCAGCATCTTAAGCGACAGGATTGATCAGCCCCAGCATTTT. Translation gives CASILSDRIDQPQHF. Together with reference TRBV28 and TRBJ1-5, the CDR3 gives the full variable domain: DVKVTQSSRYLVKRTGEKVFLECVQDMDHENMFWYRQDPGLGLRLIYFSYDVKMKEKGDIPEGYSVSREKKERFSLILESASTNQTSMYLCASILSDRIDQPQHFGDGTRLSIL.

J is TRBJ2-5 and V is TRBV9; weak D call: TRBD2 (6 bases). Looked up from germline, CDR1 is SGDLS and CDR2 is YYNGEE. With 3 bases removed from V and 2 bases from J, the gap between germline ends came to 11 bases. This CDR3 spans 14 amino acids. In DNA form, the CDR3 reads TGTGCCAGCAGCGAAAAGGGGAGGCAAGAGACCCAGTACTTC. Its protein product is CASSEKGRQETQYF.

The genes are TRBV11-2 and TRBJ2-7; D ambiguous. Germline V gives CDR1 SGHAT, CDR2 FQNNGV. V was pared by 1 base and J by 4 bases, with 11 bases between. This CDR3 has 14 residues. This CDR3 reads CASSLGGWVYEQYF. The CDR3 DNA reads TGTGCCAGCAGCTTAGGGGGTTGGGTTTACGAGCAGTACTTC. Full variable domain (missing parts from reference TRBV11-2 and TRBJ2-7): EAGVAQSPRYKIIEKRQSVAFWCNPISGHATLYWYQQILGQGPKLLIQFQNNGVVDDSQLPKDRFSAERLKGVDSTLKIQPAKLEDSAVYLCASSLGGWVYEQYFGPGTRLTVT.

J is TRBJ2-7 and V is TRBV28; possible D gene TRBD2, 5 bases. The V gene lost 8 bases and the J gene lost 3 bases, with 20 bases spanning the gap. The CDR3 loop spans 15 amino acids. In germline, CDR1 is MDHEN, CDR2 SYDVKM. CDR3 residues: CASRPGGYDVYEQYF. CDR3 in DNA: TGTGCCAGCCGACCGGGCGGGTACGATGTCTACGAGCAGTACTTC.

The DNA of the CDR3 is TGCGCCAGCGAAACGGGTAGCGGGAAGGGTACGCAGTATTTT. Translating it yields CASETGSGKGTQYF. The rearrangement uses TRBV5-1 and TRBJ2-3, with 8 positions matching TRBD2. This CDR3 spans 14 amino acids. V was pared by 7 bases and J by 8 bases, with 12 bases of the junction left unmatched. Germline V lookup: CDR1 SGHRS, CDR2 YFSETQ.

The chain couples TRBV7-2 to TRBJ2-7; D gene ambiguous. Germline CDR1 is SGHTA and CDR2 is FQGNSA. This CDR3 contains 13 residues. Trimming shortened V by 6 bases and J by 2 bases, and 11 bases separated the two germline ends. The DNA for the CDR3 is TGTGCCAGCAGACGCACAACAACCTACGAGCAGTACTTC. Amino acid sequence: CASRRTTTYEQYF.

The chain recombines TRBV19 with TRBJ2-7; TRBD1 matches at 10 bases. With 2 bases clipped from V and 3 bases from J, the junction kept 7 bases outside the gene matches. This CDR3 region has 16 residues. CDR1 is LNHDA and CDR2 is SQIVND in the germline V gene (reference sequence). Written as DNA, the CDR3 is TGTGCCAGTAGTATACAGGCGACAGGGGGCCTCTACGAGCAGTACTTC. Translated: CASSIQATGGLYEQYF.

The gene calls are TRBV19 and TRBJ1-2; D ambiguous. V was cut by 0 bases and J by 2 bases, with 13 bases left in between. The germline gives CDR1 LNHDA, CDR2 SQIVND (reference sequence). The CDR3 is 16 residues long. The chain's CDR3 is CASSIERTPENYGYTF. The CDR3 DNA sequence: TGTGCCAGTAGTATAGAGAGGACTCCCGAGAACTATGGCTACACCTTC.

The rearrangement uses TRBV2 and TRBJ2-4, with D perhaps matching TRBD1 or TRBD2 (5 bases each). Germline V gives CDR1 SNHLY, CDR2 FYNNEI. Deletions cut 3 bases from V and 3 bases from J, with 15 bases between. The CDR3 loop spans 16 amino acids. The chain's CDR3 is CASSDSRGPGKNIQYF. The CDR3 bases are TGTGCCAGCAGTGATTCGAGGGGTCCAGGCAAAAACATTCAGTACTTC.

This chain joins TRBV11-1 and TRBJ2-5; 8 bases are shared with TRBD2. V was clipped by 1 base and J by 5 bases; unmatched bases: 3. CDR1 and CDR2 (germline): SGHAT, FQDESV (reference sequence). The CDR3 consists of 14 residues. The CDR3 region is CASSLERGRETQYF. CDR3 sequence (DNA): TGTGCCAGCAGCTTAGAGCGGGGGAGGGAGACCCAGTACTTC. Drawing the rest from reference TRBV11-1 and TRBJ2-5, the complete variable domain is EAEVAQSPRYKITEKSQAVAFWCDPISGHATLYWYRQILGQGPELLVQFQDESVVDDSQLPKDRFSAERLKGVDSTLKIQPAELGDSAMYLCASSLERGRETQYFGPGTRLLVL.

The rearrangement joins TRBV11-2 to TRBJ2-5; D possibly corresponds to TRBD2 (6 bases). The germline CDR1 and CDR2 sequences are SGHAT and FQNNGV. The CDR3 is 14 residues long. V lost 5 bases to trimming and J lost 2 bases, with 12 bases between them. The DNA of the CDR3 is TGTGCCAGCAGCCCCCCCCTAGCGCAAGAGACCCAGTACTTC. This codes for CASSPPLAQETQYF.

This chain joins TRBV28 and TRBJ2-3; 9 nucleotides line up with TRBD1. This CDR3 region has 14 residues. V was pared by 11 bases and J by 3 bases, with 9 bases of the junction left unmatched. Germline lookup yields CDR1 MDHEN and CDR2 SYDVKM. The DNA of the CDR3 is TGTGCCGGGGGACAGGGCGGGCGTACAGATACGCAGTATTTT. This codes for CAGGQGGRTDTQYF.

To note about this clone: This sample also contains other DNA sequences that code for the same CDR3. The chain employs TRBV28 and TRBJ1-5; possibly TRBD1 for D (6 bases). CDR3 length equals 15 residues. Germline V lookup: CDR1 MDHEN, CDR2 SYDVKM. The ends were cut back, 2 bases at V and 1 base at J, with 9 bases in the middle. DNA for the CDR3: TGTGCCAGCAGTTTAGGAGGGGGGAGCAATCAGCCCCAGCATTTT. This sequence encodes CASSLGGGSNQPQHF. The whole variable domain, remainder taken from reference TRBV28 and TRBJ1-5, is DVKVTQSSRYLVKRTGEKVFLECVQDMDHENMFWYRQDPGLGLRLIYFSYDVKMKEKGDIPEGYSVSREKKERFSLILESASTNQTSMYLCASSLGGGSNQPQHFGDGTRLSIL.

The rearrangement links TRBV5-4 to TRBJ1-4; D gene uncertain. CDR3 length: 12 amino acids. V dropped 4 bases and J dropped 8 bases, with 9 bases sitting between them. CDR1 SGHNT and CDR2 YYREEE come from the germline V gene (reference sequence). The CDR3 is CASSLMGEKLFF. For the CDR3, the DNA is TGTGCCAGCAGCCTTATGGGGGAAAAACTGTTTTTT.

Of note for this clone: Other DNA sequences within the sample encode an identical CDR3. The genes are TRBV5-1 and TRBJ2-7; 7 bases match TRBD1. V lost 0 bases, J lost 4 bases, and 4 bases stayed unmatched. This CDR3 has 14 residues. CDR1 is SGHRS, CDR2 YFSETQ, per germline. The CDR3 is CASSLGTGGYEQYF. For the CDR3, the DNA is TGCGCCAGCAGCTTGGGGACAGGAGGATACGAGCAGTACTTC.

This sequence joins TRBV28 and TRBJ1-5; D might be TRBD1 (5 bases). Per germline, CDR1 MDHEN and CDR2 SYDVKM. V was shortened by 5 bases and J by 5 bases, with 13 bases between the two germline ends. This CDR3 spans 14 amino acids. The DNA for the CDR3 is TGTGCCAGCAGTCTAGTACAGGCGGATCAGCCCCAGCATTTT. Translation: CASSLVQADQPQHF.

The gene calls are TRBV29-1 and TRBJ2-3, with TRBD2 matching 12 bases. With V trimmed by 6 bases and J by 0 bases, 16 bases remained unmatched. Germline V gene sequence: CDR1 SQVTM, CDR2 ANQGSEA. The CDR3 has 19 amino acids. The CDR3 reads CSVRGLAGNTATSTDTQYF. Written as DNA, the CDR3 is TGCAGCGTCCGAGGACTAGCGGGGAACACGGCGACTAGCACAGATACGCAGTATTTT.

With respect to this clone: In the same sample, other DNA sequences code for this CDR3. The chain recombines TRBV7-3 with TRBJ2-7, with 9 nucleotides matching TRBD1. The CDR3 runs to 13 residues. CDR1 SGHTA and CDR2 FQGTGA come from the germline V gene. The trim removed 5 bases at V and 6 bases at J, leaving 5 bases unmatched. This chain's CDR3 is CASSRDRAGEQYF. The DNA of the CDR3 is TGTGCCAGCAGCAGGGACAGGGCGGGCGAGCAGTACTTC.

The chain recombines TRBV7-9 with TRBJ2-5; D is possibly TRBD1 (6 bases). Germline V gene data show CDR1 as SEHNR and CDR2 as FQNEAQ (reference sequence). Deletions cut 3 bases from V and 4 bases from J, with 15 bases between. The CDR3 is 15 amino acids. The DNA for the CDR3 is TGTGCCAGCAGCTTCCTGAGTACCAGGGGAGAGACCCAGTACTTC. Its translation is CASSFLSTRGETQYF.

V usage is TRBV7-2 and J usage is TRBJ2-5; D unclear. Trimming took off 5 bases at V and 1 base at J, with 20 bases between the two ends. Germline CDR1 and CDR2: SGHTA and FQGNSA. The CDR3 is 17 amino acids. The CDR3: CASSPSSGVGPQETQYF. For the CDR3, the DNA is TGTGCCAGCAGCCCATCTTCCGGTGTCGGGCCCCAAGAGACCCAGTACTTC. The variable domain in full, completed from reference TRBV7-2 and TRBJ2-5, reads GAGVSQSPSNKVTEKGKDVELRCDPISGHTALYWYRQSLGQGLEFLIYFQGNSAPDKSGLPSDRFSAERTGGSVSTLTIQRTQQEDSAVYLCASSPSSGVGPQETQYFGPGTRLLVL.

The chain combines TRBV5-1 with TRBJ2-5; D call uncertain. Germline CDR1 reads SGHRS; CDR2 reads YFSETQ. The V and J ends lost 0 bases and 0 bases respectively, with 12 bases between them. The CDR3 is made up of 16 amino acids. Here the CDR3 reads CASSLAPRSNQETQYF. The CDR3 DNA follows: TGCGCCAGCAGCTTGGCCCCCCGGAGCAACCAAGAGACCCAGTACTTC.

A few counts support this clone. The V call is TRBV9, the J call TRBJ2-7; D might be TRBD1 or TRBD2, each matching 5 bases. Germline-derived CDR1 and CDR2 are SGDLS and YYNGEE. The CDR3 sequence is 15 residues long. Trimming took 3 bases from V and 3 from J, leaving 16 bases between them. CDR3 amino acids: CASSAHRDGLYEQYF. The CDR3 DNA reads TGTGCCAGCAGCGCTCACCGGGACGGACTCTACGAGCAGTACTTC.

This chain connects TRBV9 to TRBJ2-1; D is possibly TRBD2 (6 bases). Looked up from germline, CDR1 is SGDLS and CDR2 is YYNGEE. This CDR3 is 14 amino acids long. The V end lost 4 bases, the J end lost 8 bases, and 16 bases lay between the germline ends. For the CDR3, the DNA is TGTGCCAGCAGCCCGCGACTAGGTAGCGATGAGCAGTTCTTC. Amino acid sequence: CASSPRLGSDEQFF.